These 20 T cell receptor beta chains were all obtained from the same sample, sequenced in a study of blood T cell repertoires in COVID-19. Clones were read by immunoSEQ multiplex PCR, and TCRdb kept only the in-frame ones, dropping some. Of nearly 350,000 clones in the sample, over 75% are singletons; the top ten hold more than 0.9%. The sequenced sample consisted of PBMCs or T cells enriched from blood (not recorded which). The receptors shown here come from a woman aged 30 to 39 who had recovered from COVID-19.

J is TRBJ2-1 and V is TRBV2; 8 positions match TRBD2. Germline V gene sequence: CDR1 SNHLY, CDR2 FYNNEI. This CDR3 contains 14 residues. V gave up 4 bases and J gave up 12 bases; unmatched junction bases: 11. Written as DNA, the CDR3 is TGTGCCAGCAGTGTCCCGGGGGTAGCGGGAAGGCAGTTCTTC. Protein sequence: CASSVPGVAGRQFF.

The chain recombines TRBV2 with TRBJ2-2; 8 bases align to TRBD2. V shed 7 bases and J 4 bases; nucleotides not matched to a gene: 17. Germline V gene sequence: CDR1 SNHLY, CDR2 FYNNEI. The CDR3 length is 18 residues. The CDR3 loop reads CASTPQPAGGSGTGELFF. The DNA for the CDR3 is TGTGCCAGCACCCCCCAACCTGCGGGAGGCTCGGGCACCGGGGAGCTGTTTTTT.

The CDR3 here is CAAGGQGGEQYF. The CDR3 bases are TGTGCCGCTGGGGGACAGGGAGGCGAGCAGTACTTC. This chain joins TRBV27 and TRBJ2-7, with 9 bases aligning to TRBD1. The CDR3 has 12 residues. CDR1 and CDR2 from the germline V gene are MNHEY and SMNVEV (reference sequence). V lost 11 bases, J lost 6 bases, and 8 bases stayed unmatched.

J is TRBJ2-7 and V is TRBV27; 8 nucleotides align to TRBD1. CDR3 size: 14 residues. The J segment lost 0 bases and the V segment lost 8 bases, leaving 6 bases of the junction unmatched. Germline V gene data show CDR1 as MNHEY and CDR2 as SMNVEV (reference sequence). The CDR3 protein is CASSPGQVSYEQYF. DNA of the CDR3: TGTGCCAGCTCCCCGGGACAGGTCTCCTACGAGCAGTACTTC.

The chain uses TRBV11-2 and TRBJ1-1; weak D call: TRBD1 (5 bases). Germline CDR1 and CDR2: SGHAT and FQNNGV. The CDR3 sequence is 14 residues long. The V end was cut by 6 bases, the J end by 6 bases, with 17 bases between. CDR3 sequence reads: CASRRDGGSAEAFF. CDR3 in DNA: TGTGCCAGCAGACGGGACGGGGGGAGCGCTGAAGCTTTCTTT. Using reference TRBV11-2 and TRBJ1-1 for the parts outside the CDR3, the full variable domain is EAGVAQSPRYKIIEKRQSVAFWCNPISGHATLYWYQQILGQGPKLLIQFQNNGVVDDSQLPKDRFSAERLKGVDSTLKIQPAKLEDSAVYLCASRRDGGSAEAFFGQGTRLTVV.

The rearrangement uses TRBV18 and TRBJ1-1; 7 positions match TRBD1. Germline trimming cut 3 bases from V and 0 bases from J; bases unmatched to any gene: 10. The CDR3 length is 17 residues. The V gene's germline CDR1 is KGHSH and CDR2 LQKENI. The chain's CDR3 is CASSPLAGGKLNTEAFF. CDR3 DNA: TGTGCCAGCTCACCTTTGGCAGGGGGTAAATTGAACACTGAAGCTTTCTTT.

V usage is TRBV5-4 and J usage is TRBJ2-7, with TRBD2 matching over 7 bases. This CDR3 is 15 amino acids long. The V segment lost 7 bases and the J segment 0 bases; nucleotides outside the gene matches: 10. Per germline, CDR1 SGHNT and CDR2 YYREEE (reference sequence). The CDR3 reads CASALGGESSYEQYF. CDR3 in DNA: TGTGCCAGCGCCCTTGGGGGGGAGAGCTCCTACGAGCAGTACTTC.

The chain has TRBV7-2 and TRBJ1-5; perhaps TRBD1 as D (5 bases). This CDR3 has 14 amino acids. The ends were cut back, 5 bases at V and 0 bases at J, with 8 bases in the middle. Germline-derived CDR1 and CDR2 are SGHTA and FQGNSA. The DNA for the CDR3 is TGTGCCAGCAGCCAACAGGTTAGCAATCAGCCCCAGCATTTT. Amino acid sequence: CASSQQVSNQPQHF.

The J gene is TRBJ1-6, the V gene TRBV4-2; 9 bases line up with TRBD1. With V trimmed by 6 bases and J by 14 bases, 11 bases remained unmatched. CDR3 length: 14 residues. Germline V gene sequence: CDR1 LGHNA, CDR2 YNFKEQ. The CDR3 reads CASSTGGPSQALHF. CDR3 bases: TGTGCCAGCAGTACAGGGGGCCCAAGTCAGGCCCTCCACTTT.

The rearrangement uses TRBV19 and TRBJ2-3; D is perhaps TRBD1 (5 bases). The CDR3 is made up of 14 amino acids. Germline lookup yields CDR1 LNHDA and CDR2 SQIVND (reference sequence). V was cut by 0 bases and J by 4 bases, with 8 bases left in between. CDR3 loop: CASSIDGRADTQYF. CDR3 nucleotide sequence: TGTGCCAGTAGTATAGATGGCAGGGCAGATACGCAGTATTTT.

The rearrangement uses TRBV11-3 and TRBJ2-2; D is ambiguous. The CDR3 is made up of 16 amino acids. The germline V gene has CDR1 SGHNT and CDR2 YENEEA. The V and J ends lost 3 bases and 0 bases respectively, with 11 bases between them. The CDR3 DNA reads as TGTGCCAGCAGCTTTGGTCGGTCTTCGAACACCGGGGAGCTGTTTTTT. This encodes CASSFGRSSNTGELFF.

V gene TRBV10-2 combines with J gene TRBJ2-7; tentatively, D is TRBD2 (5 bases). There are 15 residues in the CDR3. The germline CDR1 and CDR2 sequences are WSHSY and SAAADI. Trimming removed 4 bases from V and 0 bases from J, with 13 bases in between. CDR3 nucleotides: TGCGCCAGCAGTGCGGTGGAGGAGAGCTCCTACGAGCAGTACTTC. The encoded protein is CASSAVEESSYEQYF.

The gene calls are TRBV3-1 (or the pseudogene TRBV3-2) and TRBJ2-5; TRBD2 matches 8 bases. CDR1 and CDR2 from the germline V gene are LGHDT and YNNKEL (reference sequence). V lost 2 bases, J lost 1 base, and 9 bases stayed unmatched. The CDR3 sequence is 17 residues long. The CDR3 sequence: CASSQITRGGRQETQYF. DNA for the CDR3: TGTGCCAGCAGCCAAATCACTCGGGGGGGGCGCCAAGAGACCCAGTACTTC.

This clone was observed a handful of times. This chain uses TRBV6-2 or TRBV6-3 with TRBJ2-5; no clear D gene. There are 12 residues in the CDR3. V lost 5 bases and J lost 1, with 5 bases in between. Germline loops: CDR1 MNHEY, CDR2 SVGEGT. This CDR3 is CASSNSQETQYF. CDR3 coding DNA: TGTGCCAGCAGTAACAGCCAAGAGACCCAGTACTTC.

This clone appeared a single time. The chain joins TRBV19 to TRBJ2-5; TRBD2 might be the D (5 bases). CDR3 length: 15 residues. V lost 5 bases and J 2 bases, leaving 15 bases between the germline ends. CDR1 and CDR2 (germline): LNHDA, SQIVND (reference sequence). The CDR3 DNA follows: TGTGCCAGTAGTCCTCCAGGACTGAGTCAAGAGACCCAGTACTTC. Translated: CASSPPGLSQETQYF.

The rearrangement joins TRBV2 to TRBJ2-7, with TRBD1 matching 9 bases. This CDR3 is built from 12 residues. Germline CDR1 reads SNHLY; CDR2 reads FYNNEI. V shed 10 bases, J shed 3 bases, and the junction held 4 bases outside the gene matches. CDR3 in amino acids: CAIRDRDYEQYF. In nucleotides, the CDR3 is TGTGCCATCCGGGACAGGGACTACGAGCAGTACTTC.

This clone was detected only a few times. The chain employs TRBV30 and TRBJ1-5; 11 nucleotides match TRBD1. V gave up 1 base and J gave up 7 bases; unmatched junction bases: 9. This CDR3 spans 16 amino acids. CDR1 is GTSNPN, CDR2 SVGIG, per germline (reference sequence). This CDR3 reads CAWSGERTGGWQPQHF. The CDR3 nucleotides read TGTGCCTGGAGTGGGGAGCGGACAGGGGGCTGGCAGCCCCAGCATTTT.

V is TRBV4-1 and J is TRBJ1-1, with 7 bases identical to TRBD1. Per germline, CDR1 MGHRA and CDR2 YSYEKL. The CDR3 runs 14 residues. V trimming: 4 bases; J trimming: 8 bases; junction bases outside the gene matches: 10. The chain's CDR3 is CASSPQGGVLEAFF. Written as DNA, the CDR3 is TGCGCCAGCAGCCCCCAGGGGGGAGTACTCGAAGCTTTCTTT.

Only a few counts were recorded for this clone. The chain has TRBV19 and TRBJ1-1; 10 bases match TRBD1. Trimming at V came to 6 bases and at J to 6 bases, leaving 7 bases not matched to a gene. Germline-derived CDR1 and CDR2 are LNHDA and SQIVND (reference sequence). This CDR3 spans 14 amino acids. This CDR3 is CASRMGQGRAEAFF. The CDR3 DNA sequence: TGTGCCAGTAGGATGGGACAGGGGAGGGCTGAAGCTTTCTTT.

The J gene is TRBJ2-7, the V gene TRBV27, with D uncertain. Trimming shortened V by 2 bases and J by 3 bases, and 5 bases separated the two germline ends. The CDR3 covers 12 residues. The V gene's germline CDR1 is MNHEY and CDR2 SMNVEV (reference sequence). The CDR3: CASSLGDYEQYF. In nucleotides, the CDR3 is TGTGCCAGCAGTTTAGGAGACTACGAGCAGTACTTC.